This T cell receptor (beta chain) was found in a study of T-cell memory formation after mild COVID-19. Study-wide points: Pre-infection memory harbored some responding clones, suggesting cross-reactive memory joined.

To note about this clonotype: Its antigen is not known.

TCRdb re-called the 5' RACE reads through MiXCR, storing one row per CDR3 protein. Of 550,000 to 650,000 distinct CDR3 sequences listed, roughly 17% are singletons. The V end was cut by 3 bases, the J end by 0 bases, with 12 bases between. The CDR3 loop spans 16 amino acids. Per germline, CDR1 SGHRS and CDR2 YFSETQ. The sequence came from an adult woman who had mild COVID-19 (a few samples of this study predate the infection). Cell type and time point are not known. The material sequenced was PBMCs or a T cell subset sorted from them (not recorded which). This chain joins TRBV5-1 and TRBJ1-4; D perhaps matches TRBD1 (5 bases). The CDR3 region has the DNA TGCGCCAGCAGCTCGGGGCGACAGTCAACTAATGAAAAACTGTTTTTT. Translated: CASSSGRQSTNEKLFF.